Sequencing of this TCR beta chain was carried out in a study of cytomegalovirus exposure and HLA in healthy donors. Study conclusions and caveats: According to the study, around 150 TCR beta chains were cytomegalovirus-associated. In vitro work confirmed that three CMV-associated chains recognize CMV antigens.

Concerning this clone itself: Antigen specificity is unknown.

The CDR3 totals 15 residues. V lost 9 bases to trimming and J lost 7 bases; unmatched junction nucleotides: 13. Germline assignment: CDR1 MNHEY and CDR2 SMNVEV (reference sequence). Repertoires were generated with immunoSEQ multiplex PCR, while TCRdb's copy carries only in-frame clones and drops some. The data show over 200,000 clones, about nine tenths seen once. It was the approximately 130-subject validation cohort, separate from the approximately 670-subject first cohort, to which the donors belonged. The rearrangement joins TRBV27 to TRBJ2-7, with TRBD1 identical over 12 bases. Sequenced sample: PBMCs. The source is a woman aged 18-30 years in good health and CMV-seropositive. The CDR3 loop is CASGLRDRGRQEQYF. The CDR3 DNA is TGTGCCAGTGGGCTACGGGACAGGGGGCGCCAGGAGCAGTACTTC.